These 25 T cell receptor beta chains originate from one sample sequenced in a study of blood T cell repertoires in COVID-19. Sequencing was performed with immunoSEQ multiplex PCR; in TCRdb, only in-frame clones are kept and a portion is missing. The sample holds some 99,000 clones; around 80% are singletons and the top ten take roughly 4%. Sequenced material: peripheral blood. Receptor source: a human donor in a cohort sampled during active or convalescent COVID-19.

This chain uses TRBV7-9 with TRBJ1-1; D is unclear. This CDR3 comprises 16 residues. V was pared by 0 bases and J by 2 bases, with 13 bases between. Per the germline V gene, CDR1 is SEHNR and CDR2 is FQNEAQ (reference sequence). The DNA for the CDR3 is TGTGCCAGCAGCTTAGCGTTAACAGAGACAAACACTGAAGCTTTCTTT. Its protein product is CASSLALTETNTEAFF.

The chain links TRBV5-1 to TRBJ2-5; a possible D gene is TRBD1 (5 bases). CDR3 length equals 15 residues. Germline CDR1 SGHRS, CDR2 YFSETQ. Trimming shortened V by 4 bases and J by 2 bases, and 15 bases separated the two germline ends. The CDR3 DNA is TGCGCCAGCAGCAAAACCAGGGTTGGGCAAGAGACCCAGTACTTC. Encoded protein: CASSKTRVGQETQYF.

On this clone: Other DNA variants within this sample encode the same CDR3. V usage is TRBV7-8 and J usage is TRBJ2-7; 7 nucleotides align to TRBD1. V dropped 5 bases and J dropped 3; count of bases not matched to a gene: 4. This CDR3 is 13 amino acids long. Germline loops: CDR1 SGHVS, CDR2 FQNEAQ. In nucleotides, the CDR3 is TGTGCCAGCAGCCTACGGGACAGCTACGAGCAGTACTTC. The encoded protein is CASSLRDSYEQYF.

In the case of this clone: Other DNA sequences of this sample code for an identical CDR3. This chain joins TRBV5-5 and TRBJ2-5; 8 bases align to TRBD2. The ends lost 6 bases at V and 5 bases at J; junction bases unmatched: 18. The CDR3 consists of 17 residues. The germline CDR1 and CDR2 sequences are SGHKS and YYEKEE (reference sequence). CDR3 DNA: TGTGCCAGCAAGTTAACGGGAGGGCCAGGAAGGGGGGAGACCCAGTACTTC. This translates into CASKLTGGPGRGETQYF.

This clone has a count of ten or more. This rearrangement joins TRBV9 to TRBJ1-1; possible D gene TRBD1, 5 bases. Germline V gene sequence: CDR1 SGDLS, CDR2 YYNGEE. V was trimmed by 3 bases and J by 3 bases, leaving 18 bases between them. The CDR3 totals 16 residues. For the CDR3, the DNA is TGTGCCAGCAGCGCCTCCTGGGACGGAGGGGACACTGAAGCTTTCTTT. This gives the protein CASSASWDGGDTEAFF. Supplemented by reference TRBV9 and TRBJ1-1, the full variable domain reads DSGVTQTPKHLITATGQRVTLRCSPRSGDLSVYWYQQSLDQGLQFLIQYYNGEERAKGNILERFSAQQFPDLHSELNLSSLELGDSALYFCASSASWDGGDTEAFFGQGTRLTVV.

The CDR3 sequence: CASSLDMNQPQHF. The CDR3 bases are TGTGCCAGCAGCTTAGACATGAATCAGCCCCAGCATTTT. The chain recombines TRBV7-9 with TRBJ1-5; D call uncertain. Between the trimmed V and J ends, which lost 1 base and 4 bases, there was a span of 5 bases. Germline-derived CDR1 and CDR2 are SEHNR and FQNEAQ (reference sequence). The CDR3 contains 13 residues. The entire variable domain, with the rest obtained from reference TRBV7-9 and TRBJ1-5, is as follows: DTGVSQNPRHKITKRGQNVTFRCDPISEHNRLYWYRQTLGQGPEFLTYFQNEAQLEKSRLLSDRFSAERPKGSFSTLEIQRTEQGDSAMYLCASSLDMNQPQHFGDGTRLSIL.

This chain joins TRBV28 and TRBJ1-5; perhaps TRBD1 as D (5 bases). The CDR3 consists of 19 residues. V was trimmed by 0 bases and J by 0 bases, leaving 18 bases between them. In germline, CDR1 is MDHEN, CDR2 SYDVKM. As DNA, the CDR3 is TGTGCCAGCAGTTTATGGGGACGGGAGATAACTTATAGCAATCAGCCCCAGCATTTT. Translated, it gives CASSLWGREITYSNQPQHF.

The chain employs TRBV18 and TRBJ2-7, with 9 bases fitting TRBD1. Germline-derived CDR1 and CDR2 are KGHSH and LQKENI. This CDR3 spans 18 amino acids. J was trimmed by 0 bases and V by 2 bases; bases with no gene match: 11. The CDR3 DNA reads as TGTGCCAGCTCACCATTAGTCATCGGGACAGGGAACTCCTACGAGCAGTACTTC. Protein sequence: CASSPLVIGTGNSYEQYF.

V is TRBV5-4 and J is TRBJ1-1; 8 bases agree with TRBD1. The junction had 6 bases not matched to a gene; V was cut back by 4 bases and J by 1 base. Per the germline V gene, CDR1 is SGHNT and CDR2 is YYREEE (reference sequence). This CDR3 is 15 amino acids long. CDR3 amino acids: CASSTGQGWNTEAFF. The CDR3, as DNA: TGTGCCAGCAGCACTGGACAGGGATGGAACACTGAAGCTTTCTTT.

The chain carries TRBV28 and TRBJ2-1, with D hard to call. The V end lost 7 bases, the J end lost 6 bases, and 19 bases lay between the germline ends. CDR1 MDHEN and CDR2 SYDVKM come from the germline V gene. The CDR3 spans 15 residues. The CDR3 protein is CASTRSRVSINEQFF. DNA for the CDR3: TGTGCCAGCACTCGCAGCCGGGTTTCCATCAATGAGCAGTTCTTC.

V usage is TRBV5-6 and J usage is TRBJ2-5, with TRBD2 matching 7 bases. The germline gives CDR1 SGHDT, CDR2 YYEEEE. V gave up 1 base and J gave up 5 bases; unmatched junction bases: 11. The CDR3 has 16 residues. CDR3 protein: CASSLSGGGEWETQYF. CDR3 sequence (DNA): TGTGCCAGCAGCTTGTCGGGGGGAGGAGAGTGGGAGACCCAGTACTTC.

This clone was detected only once. This chain connects TRBV7-2 to TRBJ2-6, with 9 bases lining up with TRBD2. The V segment lost 1 base and the J segment 4 bases; nucleotides outside the gene matches: 5. The CDR3 consists of 17 residues. Looked up from germline, CDR1 is SGHTA and CDR2 is FQGNSA. CDR3 loop: CASSLEASGAGANVLTF. The CDR3 bases are TGTGCCAGCAGCTTAGAGGCTAGCGGGGCAGGGGCCAACGTCCTGACTTTC.

This clone was recorded once. The CDR3 DNA reads TGTGCCAGCAGCCCAGGGATTCCCTACGAGCAGTACTTC. Amino acids: CASSPGIPYEQYF. The chain employs TRBV4-2 and TRBJ2-7; D may be TRBD1 (5 bases). The germline V gene encodes CDR1 LGHNA and CDR2 YNFKEQ. CDR3 length: 13 amino acids. The V end lost 4 bases, the J end lost 2 bases, and 9 bases lay between the germline ends.

The V and J genes are TRBV4-3 and TRBJ2-3; 9 bases match TRBD1. Germline V gene sequence: CDR1 LGHNA, CDR2 YSLEER. The J segment lost 3 bases and the V segment lost 4 bases, leaving 17 bases of the junction unmatched. CDR3 length equals 19 residues. CDR3: CASSPNWLGTGIGTDTQYF. CDR3 coding DNA: TGCGCCAGCAGCCCAAACTGGCTGGGGACAGGGATTGGGACAGATACGCAGTATTTT.

This chain links TRBV19 with TRBJ2-1; 8 bases agree with TRBD2. Germline lookup yields CDR1 LNHDA and CDR2 SQIVND (reference sequence). V lost 0 bases and J lost 9; bases outside the gene matches: 13. This CDR3 region has 17 residues. The CDR3: CASSIDLSGGLLGEQFF. The CDR3 DNA reads TGTGCCAGTAGTATAGATCTATCGGGAGGGCTATTGGGTGAGCAGTTCTTC. Full variable domain (missing parts from reference TRBV19 and TRBJ2-1): DGGITQSPKYLFRKEGQNVTLSCEQNLNHDAMYWYRQDPGQGLRLIYYSQIVNDFQKGDIAEGYSVSREKKESFPLTVTSAQKNPTAFYLCASSIDLSGGLLGEQFFGPGTRLTVL.

The chain recombines TRBV2 with TRBJ1-1, with 9 positions matching TRBD1. Germline lookup yields CDR1 SNHLY and CDR2 FYNNEI. The CDR3 loop spans 14 amino acids. J lost 5 bases, V lost 7 bases, and 8 bases had no gene match. The CDR3 sequence: CASKATGGTTEAFF. CDR3 sequence (DNA): TGTGCCAGCAAAGCGACAGGGGGGACGACTGAAGCTTTCTTT.

The gene calls are TRBV19 and TRBJ1-5; 8 nucleotides agree with TRBD1. Germline V gene lookup returns CDR1 LNHDA and CDR2 SQIVND (reference sequence). The CDR3 contains 13 residues. Unmatched junction bases numbered 4, after V lost 6 bases and J lost 6 bases. The DNA for the CDR3 is TGTGCCAGTAGGGGACAGGTGGGTCAGCCCCAGCATTTT. This encodes CASRGQVGQPQHF.

The V gene is TRBV18, the J gene TRBJ2-1, with 9 bases lining up with TRBD2. The CDR3 extends over 15 amino acids. Per germline, CDR1 KGHSH and CDR2 LQKENI. Unmatched junction bases numbered 6, after V lost 2 bases and J lost 7 bases. The CDR3 sequence is CASSPFSGSGNEQFF. DNA for the CDR3: TGTGCCAGCTCACCATTTAGCGGGAGCGGGAATGAGCAGTTCTTC.

J is TRBJ2-7 and V is TRBV30; D may be TRBD2 (7 bases). Trimming stripped 2 bases from V and 3 bases from J, with 14 bases between. CDR1 and CDR2 (germline): GTSNPN, SVGIG (reference sequence). The CDR3 contains 14 residues. Here the CDR3 reads CAWSNGGGGYEQYF. As DNA, the CDR3 is TGTGCCTGGAGTAACGGGGGAGGGGGCTACGAGCAGTACTTC.

The V and J genes are TRBV19 and TRBJ1-2, with a weak D call TRBD1 (5 bases). Trimming cost V 5 bases and J 5 bases, with 27 bases left between them. The CDR3 contains 18 residues. CDR1 and CDR2 (germline): LNHDA, SQIVND (reference sequence). The CDR3 protein is CASSAGFGGGVYFYGYTF. CDR3 DNA sequence: TGTGCCAGTAGTGCTGGCTTCGGGGGAGGCGTTTATTTTTATGGCTACACCTTC.

The chain employs TRBV6-5 and TRBJ1-2; 9 bases map to TRBD1. Germline CDR1 and CDR2: MNHEY and SVGAGI. This CDR3 comprises 15 residues. Losses at the gene ends were 7 bases for V and 5 bases for J; bases not matched to a gene: 11. In DNA, the CDR3 is TGTGCCAGCATGCGGACAGGGGCGGCCCGATATGGCTACACCTTC. This codes for CASMRTGAARYGYTF.

J is TRBJ1-1 and V is TRBV5-5; tentatively, D is TRBD1 (5 bases). This CDR3 region has 15 residues. CDR1 is SGHKS and CDR2 is YYEKEE in the germline V gene (reference sequence). Trimming cost V 0 bases and J 7 bases, with 16 bases left between them. CDR3 nucleotide sequence: TGTGCCAGCAGCTTGGAAGTACGGGGGTACCTTGAAGCTTTCTTT. It specifies CASSLEVRGYLEAFF.

The genes are TRBV6-2 or TRBV6-3 and TRBJ2-1; 8 nucleotides line up with TRBD2. With V trimmed by 2 bases and J by 4 bases, 4 bases remained unmatched. This CDR3 region has 15 residues. Germline V CDR1 and CDR2: MNHEY, SVGEGT. CDR3 nucleotides: TGTGCCAGCAGTTACACGGGGGGGCGTTACAATGAGCAGTTCTTC. Its protein product is CASSYTGGRYNEQFF.

The chain couples TRBV6-5 to TRBJ2-1; TRBD1 matches at 9 bases. V gave up 6 bases and J gave up 3 bases; unmatched junction bases: 3. There are 14 residues in the CDR3. Per germline, CDR1 MNHEY and CDR2 SVGAGI. The CDR3 loop is CASSRGQGYNEQFF. CDR3 sequence (DNA): TGTGCCAGCAGCCGGGGACAGGGCTACAATGAGCAGTTCTTC.

The chain recombines TRBV11-1 with TRBJ2-1; 12 positions agree with TRBD2. V was pared by 5 bases and J by 5 bases, with 7 bases of the junction left unmatched. This CDR3 is built from 16 residues. The germline CDR1 and CDR2 sequences are SGHAT and FQDESV (reference sequence). CDR3 amino acids: CASSTRTSGIHNEQFF. CDR3 DNA sequence: TGTGCCAGCAGCACCCGGACTAGCGGGATCCACAATGAGCAGTTCTTC.